This TCR beta chain came from a study of blood T cell repertoires in COVID-19. Across the study: Researchers got acute and convalescent COVID-19 samples from the United States, Italy and Spain. The analysed material was cDNA or gDNA that came from T cells, B-cell-depleted T cells, or PBMCs.

V was pared by 6 bases and J by 4 bases, with 5 bases of the junction left unmatched. The CDR3 sequence is 14 residues long. In germline, CDR1 is MDHEN, CDR2 SYDVKM. As handled by the study authors: Estimation of nucleated cell counts was performed using reference gene primer amplification. Here immunoSEQ multiplex PCR was the method, and the copy in TCRdb shows in-frame clones only, minus some. D and trimming come from the DNA, and the V and J calls and clone size come from that table. The data show fewer than 150,000 clones, about four fifths seen once. The specimen was peripheral blood. The TCR comes from a woman aged 45-65 years with acute or convalescent COVID-19. V usage is TRBV28 and J usage is TRBJ2-2; 7 bases are shared with TRBD1. The CDR3 sequence: CASSPGQFTGELFF. CDR3 bases: TGTGCCAGCAGCCCGGGACAGTTCACCGGGGAGCTGTTTTTT.